This TCR beta chain appears in the sequencing data of a study of cytomegalovirus exposure and HLA in healthy donors. Study-wide points: Common viral pathogens were later found to be apparently linked to several of the most significant clusters. In an earlier analysis, most TCR beta V segments were productive about 87% or about 30% of the time.

As to this clone: Its antigen is still unknown.

It was with 60 Vbeta and 13 Jbeta primers that the PCR ran. Sequencing was performed with immunoSEQ multiplex PCR; in TCRdb, only in-frame clones are kept and a portion is missing. The data show around 150,000 clones, with around 75% seen just once and roughly 7.6% held by the top ten. The CDR3 runs 13 residues. Germline-derived CDR1 and CDR2 are ENHRY and SYGVKD. Trimming pared 6 bases from V and 6 bases from J, leaving 14 bases between. Donors in the study were healthy people who gave bone marrow. Input material: PBMCs. This clonotype was obtained from a middle-aged woman in good health and CMV-seropositive. The chain couples TRBV10-3 to TRBJ1-2; D perhaps matches TRBD1 (5 bases). CDR3 in DNA: TGTGCCATCAGCCGGGACTCCCGGGATGGCTACACCTTC. This gives the protein CAISRDSRDGYTF.